A single sample is the source of the 7 T cell receptor beta chains below, sequenced in a study of monozygotic twins with inflammatory bowel disease. With the 5' RACE reads reprocessed, TCRdb shows one record per CDR3 protein and no DNA. The specimen's table records 400,000 or so distinct CDR3 sequences. The sample taken for sequencing was blood. These receptors were collected from a human donor with ulcerative colitis or Crohn's disease, or a healthy co-twin of an affected twin (not recorded which).

The genes are TRBV12-3 or TRBV12-4 and TRBJ2-2; the TCRdb call, TRBD2, lacks DNA for checking. The CDR3 loop spans 15 amino acids. CDR3 protein: CASSRTLRGTGELFF.

The chain joins TRBV12-3 or TRBV12-4 to TRBJ1-6; the D call of TRBD1 rests on TCRdb alone, since no DNA is present to check it. There are 14 residues in the CDR3. The CDR3: CASTSWQGNSPLHF.

CDR3 loop: CASSFTGTSGPGDTQYF. The V and J genes are TRBV7-9 and TRBJ2-3; TCRdb selects TRBD2, and the lack of DNA leaves this call unchecked. Looked up from germline, CDR1 is SEHNR and CDR2 is FQNEAQ (reference sequence). This CDR3 has 17 residues. Drawing the rest from reference TRBV7-9 and TRBJ2-3, the complete variable domain is DTGVSQNPRHKITKRGQNVTFRCDPISEHNRLYWYRQTLGQGPEFLTYFQNEAQLEKSRLLSDRFSAERPKGSFSTLEIQRTEQGDSAMYLCASSFTGTSGPGDTQYFGPGTRLTVL.

The J gene is TRBJ2-5, the V gene TRBV20-1; the TCRdb D gene call, TRBD1, has no DNA to confirm it. Germline CDR1 DFQATT, CDR2 SNEGSKA (reference sequence). The length of the CDR3 is 16 residues. The CDR3 is CSAGAGARVGTETQYF.

The chain combines TRBV30 with TRBJ2-2; there is no DNA to check the TCRdb D call of TRBD1. The CDR3 is 15 residues long. Per germline, CDR1 GTSNPN and CDR2 SVGIG (reference sequence). This CDR3 reads CAWIPGQINTGELFF.

The V and J genes are TRBV6-1 and TRBJ1-5; TCRdb selects TRBD1, and the lack of DNA leaves this call unchecked. Germline CDR1 is MNHNS and CDR2 is SASEGT. This CDR3 is 15 amino acids long. This CDR3 is CASIDLTAPNQPQHF.

The chain's CDR3 is CASSPLTGGTYNEQFF. The chain couples TRBV11-2 to TRBJ2-1; TCRdb calls TRBD1, which cannot be checked without DNA. The CDR3 totals 16 residues. CDR1 and CDR2 (germline): SGHAT, FQNNGV.